The 30 T cell receptor beta chains below come from one sample, sequenced in a study of blood T cells in healthy people across ages. Primed by a sample-barcoded 5' primer and a J-beta primer mix, a second PCR proceeded for about 7 to 11 cycles. TCRdb used MiXCR to reprocess the 5' RACE reads, holding one entry per CDR3 protein. This table holds hundreds of thousands of distinct CDR3 sequences, 27% found once. This same sample was also taken into another study, of T cells of mothers and their children.

Specimen: blood. The receptors derive from a boy aged 2-9 years in good health.

The chain has TRBV30 and TRBJ1-4; 9 nucleotides agree with TRBD1. This CDR3 contains 12 residues. Germline V lookup: CDR1 GTSNPN, CDR2 SVGIG (reference sequence). Trimming took 2 bases from V and 11 from J; bases not matched to a gene: 3. The CDR3 nucleotides read TGTGCCTGGAGTCCGGACAGGGGCAAACTGTTTTTT. This codes for CAWSPDRGKLFF.

This clonotype has a handful of counts. The chain couples TRBV5-1 to TRBJ2-7, with 7 bases that match TRBD2. After removal of 5 bases from V and 4 bases from J, the junction contained 6 bases not matched to a gene. This CDR3 is 13 amino acids long. CDR1 SGHRS and CDR2 YFSETQ come from the germline V gene. CDR3 sequence reads: CASRPTSQYEQYF. CDR3 coding DNA: TGCGCCAGCAGGCCGACTAGCCAGTACGAGCAGTACTTC.

This clonotype has a handful of counts. This chain connects TRBV7-8 to TRBJ2-2; 16 nucleotides line up with TRBD2. The V and J ends lost 5 bases and 7 bases, in that order; junction bases with no gene match: 7. In germline, CDR1 is SGHVS, CDR2 FQNEAQ. The CDR3 consists of 17 residues. CDR3 protein: CASSVGLAGGPDGELFF. In DNA form, the CDR3 reads TGTGCCAGCAGCGTGGGACTAGCGGGGGGGCCTGACGGGGAGCTGTTTTTT.

In its sample, this clonotype was seen many times. The chain uses TRBV12-3 or TRBV12-4 and TRBJ1-4, with TRBD1 as a possible D gene (5 bases). This CDR3 contains 15 residues. Trimming stripped 4 bases from V and 5 bases from J, with 14 bases between. The CDR3 coding sequence is TGTGCCAGCAGTTCCTCCAGGGTGTCGAATGAAAAACTGTTTTTT. It codes for CASSSSRVSNEKLFF.

This rearrangement joins TRBV3-1 to TRBJ1-2; TRBD1 matches 7 bases. Germline CDR1 is LGHDT and CDR2 is YNNKEL (reference sequence). This CDR3 has 13 residues. With V trimmed by 2 bases and J by 6 bases, 3 bases remained unmatched. The CDR3 is CASSQPGQNGYTF. The CDR3 nucleotides are TGTGCCAGCAGCCAACCGGGACAGAATGGCTACACCTTC. The variable domain in full, completed from reference TRBV3-1 and TRBJ1-2, reads DTAVSQTPKYLVTQMGNDKSIKCEQNLGHDTMYWYKQDSKKFLKIMFSYNNKELIINETVPNRFSPKSPDKAHLNLHINSLELGDSAVYFCASSQPGQNGYTFGSGTRLTVV.

This clonotype was seen only a few times. J is TRBJ2-4 and V is TRBV10-3; 10 bases agree with TRBD1. Germline V CDR1 and CDR2: ENHRY, SYGVKD. With 4 bases clipped from V and 8 bases from J, the junction kept 8 bases outside the gene matches. This CDR3 has 15 amino acids. The CDR3 sequence is CAISAGQGGMDIQYF. CDR3 nucleotide sequence: TGTGCCATCAGTGCCGGACAGGGGGGAATGGACATTCAGTACTTC.

The chain carries TRBV7-9 and TRBJ2-7; either TRBD1 or TRBD2 may fit D (5 bases each). This CDR3 spans 15 amino acids. V shed 4 bases and J shed 7 bases, with 20 bases lying between them. In germline, CDR1 is SEHNR, CDR2 FQNEAQ (reference sequence). CDR3 DNA: TGTGCCAGCAGCTCCGAAAAAGGGACCCTATATGAGCAGTACTTC. Translation gives CASSSEKGTLYEQYF.

This clonotype was seen a few times. For the CDR3, the DNA is TGTGCCAGCAGCCAAGGGAGCTATAATTCACCCCTCCACTTT. Translating gives CASSQGSYNSPLHF. The rearrangement joins TRBV3-1 to TRBJ1-6; no reliable D call. Germline lookup yields CDR1 LGHDT and CDR2 YNNKEL (reference sequence). The germline V and J ends were trimmed by 1 base and 3 bases, with 4 bases remaining between them. The CDR3 runs 14 residues.

This clonotype was seen a handful of times. V usage is TRBV11-3 and J usage is TRBJ2-1; perhaps TRBD1 as D (6 bases). Trimming left V 5 bases short and J 9 bases short, with 17 bases between. The germline V gene has CDR1 SGHNT and CDR2 YENEEA. The CDR3 is 14 residues long. This CDR3 reads CASSPSSGVPEQFF. The CDR3 coding sequence is TGTGCCAGCAGCCCTAGCTCAGGGGTCCCTGAGCAGTTCTTC.

V gene TRBV4-3 combines with J gene TRBJ1-1, with a possible D match to TRBD1 (5 bases). Deletions cut 0 bases from V and 1 base from J, with 9 bases between. CDR1 and CDR2 (germline): LGHNA, YSLEER. The CDR3 contains 15 residues. The CDR3 nucleotides are TGCGCCAGCAGCCAAGACAGGGTTGGGAACACTGAAGCTTTCTTT. As protein: CASSQDRVGNTEAFF.

The sample holds many counts of this clonotype. The chain combines TRBV6-5 with TRBJ1-6; D gene uncertain. This CDR3 has 16 amino acids. CDR1 is MNHEY and CDR2 is SVGAGI in the germline V gene. Trimming left V 5 bases short and J 6 bases short, with 17 bases between. This CDR3 reads CASSLFLVGSNSPLHF. The CDR3 region has the DNA TGTGCCAGCAGTCTTTTCCTTGTCGGGTCTAATTCACCCCTCCACTTT.

The chain couples TRBV7-2 to TRBJ2-2; 9 bases align to TRBD1. CDR3 length equals 16 residues. From germline, CDR1 is SGHTA and CDR2 FQGNSA. The V gene end was trimmed by 5 bases and the J gene end by 6 bases; junction bases not matched to a gene: 10. The DNA of the CDR3 is TGTGCCAGCAGCCCTTCCCGGGACAGGGTCTCCGGGGAGCTGTTTTTT. Translation: CASSPSRDRVSGELFF. Full variable domain (missing parts from reference TRBV7-2 and TRBJ2-2): GAGVSQSPSNKVTEKGKDVELRCDPISGHTALYWYRQSLGQGLEFLIYFQGNSAPDKSGLPSDRFSAERTGGSVSTLTIQRTQQEDSAVYLCASSPSRDRVSGELFFGEGSRLTVL.

The rearrangement uses TRBV29-1 and TRBJ1-1, with D perhaps matching TRBD1 (6 bases). CDR1 is SQVTM, CDR2 ANQGSEA, per germline. Trimming took off 4 bases at V and 5 bases at J, with 20 bases between the two ends. The CDR3 is 15 residues long. CDR3 in amino acids: CSVAVGGAARTEAFF. The CDR3 nucleotides read TGCAGCGTTGCTGTGGGGGGCGCGGCGAGAACTGAAGCTTTCTTT.

This clonotype was observed a few times. This rearrangement joins TRBV6-1 to TRBJ1-4; 10 nucleotides match TRBD1. The CDR3 runs to 15 residues. Germline trimming cut 6 bases from V and 8 bases from J; bases unmatched to any gene: 9. CDR1 is MNHNS and CDR2 is SASEGT in the germline V gene. The CDR3: CASRGAGQGREKLFF. The CDR3 nucleotides are TGTGCCAGCAGGGGAGCGGGACAGGGGAGGGAAAAACTGTTTTTT.

This clonotype has only a few counts. The J gene is TRBJ2-5, the V gene TRBV7-8, with D maybe TRBD2 (5 bases). Matching the DNA end better, TRBJ2-1 makes the J call doubtful. This CDR3 has 17 residues. Germline CDR1 reads SGHVS; CDR2 reads FQNEAQ. For the CDR3, the DNA is TGTGCCAGCAGCTCACCCGGACTTCCAGTGGCCTACAATGAGCAGTTCTTC. Translated: CASSSPGLPVAYNEQFF.

The chain employs TRBV5-5 and TRBJ1-2; 8 bases match TRBD1. The J segment lost 4 bases and the V segment lost 4 bases, leaving 3 bases of the junction unmatched. CDR3 length: 13 amino acids. Germline-derived CDR1 and CDR2 are SGHKS and YYEKEE (reference sequence). In DNA, the CDR3 is TGTGCCAGCAGCACGACAGGGGCCTATGGCTACACCTTC. Translating gives CASSTTGAYGYTF.

This clonotype was seen only a few times. The rearrangement links TRBV5-1 to TRBJ1-2; the D is unclear. The CDR3 is 13 residues long. Trimming removed 3 bases from V and 4 bases from J, with 10 bases in between. Germline CDR1 reads SGHRS; CDR2 reads YFSETQ. Written as DNA, the CDR3 is TGCGCCAGCAGCTACAACGGAGTCTATGGCTACACCTTC. The encoded protein is CASSYNGVYGYTF.

This clonotype was seen only a few times. This chain connects TRBV10-3 to TRBJ1-4; D is ambiguous. This CDR3 is 13 amino acids long. CDR1 is ENHRY and CDR2 is SYGVKD in the germline V gene. Trimming left V 0 bases short and J 8 bases short, with 7 bases between. The CDR3 region is CAISESKEEKLFF. The CDR3 nucleotides read TGTGCCATCAGTGAGTCGAAGGAGGAAAAACTGTTTTTT.

J is TRBJ1-1 and V is TRBV27, with D perhaps matching TRBD1 (5 bases). The germline CDR1 and CDR2 sequences are MNHEY and SMNVEV (reference sequence). With 2 bases removed from V and 2 bases from J, the gap between germline ends came to 9 bases. The CDR3 has 14 residues. The CDR3 nucleotides are TGTGCCAGCAGTTTAAAGGGGTATAACACTGAAGCTTTCTTT. It translates to CASSLKGYNTEAFF.

The V call is TRBV20-1, the J call TRBJ2-5; the D is unclear. Trimming removed 3 bases at V and 0 bases at J, with 11 bases between. Germline V gene sequence: CDR1 DFQATT, CDR2 SNEGSKA (reference sequence). The CDR3 is 14 amino acids. Here the CDR3 DNA reads TGCAGTGCTAGTGTGGTCAGGTACCAAGAGACCCAGTACTTC. It codes for CSASVVRYQETQYF.

The rearrangement links TRBV20-1 to TRBJ2-7; 11 bases align to TRBD1. Germline CDR1 reads DFQATT; CDR2 reads SNEGSKA (reference sequence). This CDR3 region has 15 residues. The junction had 3 bases not matched to a gene; V was cut back by 1 base and J by 1 base. The CDR3 loop reads CSARAGQGASYEQYF. The CDR3 DNA follows: TGCAGTGCTAGAGCCGGACAGGGGGCTTCCTACGAGCAGTACTTC.

This chain connects TRBV7-2 to TRBJ2-2, with D perhaps matching TRBD2 (5 bases). CDR1 is SGHTA, CDR2 FQGNSA, per germline. Trimming stripped 3 bases from V and 5 bases from J, with 16 bases between. The CDR3 length is 16 residues. DNA of the CDR3: TGTGCCAGCAGCTTTAATTCAGCGGTATTGACCGGGGAGCTGTTTTTT. Translating gives CASSFNSAVLTGELFF.

This clonotype was counted only a few times. This chain connects TRBV2 to TRBJ2-1; D is tentatively TRBD1 or TRBD2 (5 bases each). Trimming took 2 bases from V and 14 from J, leaving 13 bases between them. This CDR3 spans 12 amino acids. Germline loops: CDR1 SNHLY, CDR2 FYNNEI. The CDR3 region has the DNA TGTGCCAGCAGTGAATTGGGCAGGGACGAGTTCTTC. Translated, it gives CASSELGRDEFF.

This clonotype has just a few counts. J is TRBJ2-1 and V is TRBV12-3 or TRBV12-4, with D maybe TRBD1 (6 bases). The J call may be in error: the DNA end matches TRBJ2-7 better. The CDR3 extends over 15 amino acids. CDR3 sequence (DNA): TGTGCCAGCAGTTTGGCCGGACAGAGCTCCTACGAGCAGTACTTC. This translates into CASSLAGQSSYEQYF.

This chain connects TRBV5-5 to TRBJ2-1; D is perhaps TRBD2 (7 bases). The DNA end lines up better with TRBJ2-5; the J call may be wrong. There are 12 residues in the CDR3. Germline lookup yields CDR1 SGHKS and CDR2 YYEKEE (reference sequence). The CDR3 nucleotides are TGTGCCAGCAGCTCGGCGGGGGCAACCCAGTACTTC. It is translated as CASSSAGATQYF.

This clonotype was seen a few times. The chain joins TRBV30 to TRBJ2-7, with 8 positions matching TRBD1. V gave up 5 bases and J gave up 1 base; unmatched junction bases: 1. The CDR3 has 12 amino acids. Germline V lookup: CDR1 GTSNPN, CDR2 SVGIG (reference sequence). For the CDR3, the DNA is TGTGCCTGGGGACAGGGATCCTACGAGCAGTACTTC. Its translation: CAWGQGSYEQYF.

The J gene is TRBJ2-7, the V gene TRBV20-1; D is unresolved. Trimming cost V 3 bases and J 3 bases, with 6 bases left between them. The V gene's germline CDR1 is DFQATT and CDR2 SNEGSKA (reference sequence). The CDR3 is made up of 11 amino acids. CDR3 nucleotide sequence: TGCAGTGCTAGGCTAGTCTACGAGCAGTACTTC. It is translated as CSARLVYEQYF.

The rearrangement joins TRBV25-1 to TRBJ2-3; possibly TRBD1 for D (5 bases). The CDR3 length is 14 residues. The V and J ends lost 6 bases and 2 bases respectively, with 12 bases between them. In germline, CDR1 is MGHDK, CDR2 SYGVNS. The CDR3 sequence is CASRPGQNTDTQYF. CDR3 bases: TGTGCCAGCAGACCCGGACAAAACACAGATACGCAGTATTTT.

V usage is TRBV28 and J usage is TRBJ2-7, with TRBD1 identical over 7 bases. From germline, CDR1 is MDHEN and CDR2 SYDVKM. The CDR3 is 16 residues long. Trimming removed 5 bases from V and 12 bases from J; junction bases left unmatched: 22. The CDR3 DNA reads TGTGCCAGCAGTCCCATCGGGACAGCACGTCCGGAACTTTCGTACTTC. Translation gives CASSPIGTARPELSYF.

V and J are TRBV5-1 and TRBJ1-1, with D possibly being TRBD1 (6 bases). The CDR3 is made up of 15 amino acids. The germline V gene encodes CDR1 SGHRS and CDR2 YFSETQ. V gave up 4 bases and J gave up 0 bases, with 13 bases separating them. For the CDR3, the DNA is TGCGCCAGCAGCACAGACAGGCCTATGAACACTGAAGCTTTCTTT. It specifies CASSTDRPMNTEAFF.